A single T cell receptor beta chain is shown here with its context. This record belongs to a study of control samples from healthy donors and cancer patients. The germline V gene has CDR1 SGHNT and CDR2 YYREEE (reference sequence). V dropped 0 bases and J dropped 1 base, with 7 bases sitting between them. The CDR3 contains 14 residues. Some clones are missing from TCRdb's copy, which holds only in-frame ones; the method was immunoSEQ multiplex PCR. The top ten clones hold just over 1.4% of a sample with about 180,000 clones, roughly 90% of them seen once. This receptor was obtained from a woman aged 45-65 years in good health. The material sequenced was blood. The chain combines TRBV5-4 with TRBJ1-1; D gene unclear. Here the CDR3 DNA reads TGTGCCAGCAGCTTGGATTGGGGGAACACTGAAGCTTTCTTT. Its translation is CASSLDWGNTEAFF.